This TCR beta chain was identified during a study of shared clonotypes between healthy human individuals. Only CD45RO-negative cells positively selected for CCR7 counted as naive CD8 cells, so terminally differentiated effector memory CD45RA+ cells were excluded. The ends were cut back, 6 bases at V and 2 bases at J, with 14 bases in the middle. There are 15 residues in the CDR3. Germline V gives CDR1 MNHEY, CDR2 SVGAGI. The study ran the assay at deep level. Sequencing used immunoSEQ multiplex PCR; TCRdb keeps in-frame clones, though not all of them. The profile shows roughly 1,800,000 clones, just under 95% of them singletons.

V usage is TRBV6-5 and J usage is TRBJ2-1; TRBD1 might be the D (5 bases). This receptor was obtained from a man between 18 and 29 years old in good health. Sequencing was done on a sample of naive CD8+ T cells sorted from blood. CDR3: CASSQAWGTYNEQFF. The CDR3 region has the DNA TGTGCCAGCAGCCAGGCCTGGGGCACCTACAATGAGCAGTTCTTC.